The T cell receptor beta chain under discussion was sequenced for a study of cytomegalovirus exposure and HLA in healthy donors. Vbeta (60) and Jbeta (13) primers were used in the PCR. Produced via immunoSEQ multiplex PCR; TCRdb's table is partial and in-frame only. Of 90,000 to 130,000 clones in the sample, approximately 80% are singletons; the top ten hold 22%. The sequence derives from a man aged 30 to 39 in good health and CMV-seropositive. Sequenced sample: PBMCs.

This CDR3 is CASSDFRDRVNTEAFF. CDR3 nucleotide sequence: TGTGCCAGCAGTGATTTTCGGGACAGGGTGAACACTGAAGCTTTCTTT. The gene calls are TRBV2 and TRBJ1-1; TRBD1 matches 9 bases. The CDR3 totals 16 residues. The germline CDR1 and CDR2 sequences are SNHLY and FYNNEI. Trimming cost V 3 bases and J 0 bases; bases outside gene matches: 5.